These T cell receptor beta chains were read from a single sample in a study of blood T cell repertoires in COVID-19. Generated by immunoSEQ multiplex PCR, the TCRdb table keeps only in-frame clones and is missing some. This sample has 150,000 or so clones, with roughly 86% found just once. Sequences were obtained from peripheral blood. The source is a middle-aged man who had recovered from COVID-19. Both conserved end residues are part of each CDR3. Fields, in order: V gene, J gene, clone size, D gene, CDR3 protein, CDR3 DNA. D genes are given only for firm matches. Size is stated for part of the rows, as once, few or many counts, or as a class when the clone is expanded.

V gene: TRBV5-6; J gene: TRBJ2-7; clone size: NA; D gene: NA; CDR3 protein: CASNMAQNAYEQYF; CDR3 DNA: TGTGCCAGCAACATGGCTCAGAATGCCTACGAGCAGTACTTC
V gene: TRBV30; J gene: TRBJ1-5; clone size: NA; D gene: NA; CDR3 protein: CAWSGGLNQPQHF; CDR3 DNA: TGTGCCTGGAGTGGAGGTCTCAATCAGCCCCAGCATTTT
V gene: TRBV6-5; J gene: TRBJ1-1; clone size: NA; D gene: NA; CDR3 protein: CASKAGVNTEAFF; CDR3 DNA: TGTGCCAGCAAGGCGGGGGTAAACACTGAAGCTTTCTTT
V gene: TRBV19; J gene: TRBJ2-7; clone size: NA; D gene: TRBD2; CDR3 protein: CASSPGGSVAYEQYF; CDR3 DNA: TGTGCCAGTAGCCCGGGGGGGTCAGTTGCCTACGAGCAGTACTTC
V gene: TRBV28; J gene: TRBJ2-3; clone size: NA; D gene: TRBD2; CDR3 protein: CASGLAGHGGDTQYF; CDR3 DNA: TGTGCCAGCGGTCTAGCGGGGCATGGGGGAGATACGCAGTATTTT
V gene: TRBV27; J gene: TRBJ1-2; clone size: NA; D gene: NA; CDR3 protein: CASSFSGDPGYTF; CDR3 DNA: TGTGCCAGCAGTTTTTCAGGGGACCCCGGCTACACCTTC
V gene: TRBV1; J gene: TRBJ2-2; clone size: NA; D gene: NA; CDR3 protein: CTSSREAETGHGGELFF; CDR3 DNA: TGCACCAGCAGCCGAGAGGCCGAGACAGGGCATGGCGGGGAGCTGTTTTTT
V gene: TRBV3-1/TRBV3-2; J gene: TRBJ2-7; clone size: NA; D gene: NA; CDR3 protein: CASSQVGLPTYEQYF; CDR3 DNA: TGTGCCAGCAGCCAAGTGGGACTCCCAACCTACGAGCAGTACTTC
V gene: TRBV7-9; J gene: TRBJ2-1; clone size: NA; D gene: NA; CDR3 protein: CASSAPSVEQFF; CDR3 DNA: TGTGCCAGCAGCGCCCCTAGCGTCGAGCAGTTCTTC
V gene: TRBV6-5; J gene: TRBJ1-4; clone size: once; D gene: NA; CDR3 protein: CASGRGETIQLFF; CDR3 DNA: TGTGCCAGCGGGAGGGGCGAGACCATACAACTGTTTTTT
V gene: TRBV6-6; J gene: TRBJ2-7; clone size: NA; D gene: NA; CDR3 protein: CASGPQGFHYEQYF; CDR3 DNA: TGTGCCAGCGGCCCGCAGGGTTTTCACTACGAGCAGTACTTC
V gene: TRBV6-1; J gene: TRBJ1-2; clone size: NA; D gene: NA; CDR3 protein: CASSEAGRDGYTF; CDR3 DNA: TGTGCCAGCAGTGAAGCGGGCCGCGATGGCTACACCTTC
V gene: TRBV5-5; J gene: TRBJ1-1; clone size: NA; D gene: NA; CDR3 protein: CASSLAGGASEAFF; CDR3 DNA: TGTGCCAGCAGCTTGGCGGGGGGAGCTTCTGAAGCTTTCTTT
V gene: TRBV7-2; J gene: TRBJ2-2; clone size: NA; D gene: TRBD2; CDR3 protein: CASSLALAGVAGELFF; CDR3 DNA: TGTGCCAGCAGCTTAGCACTAGCGGGAGTGGCCGGGGAGCTGTTTTTT
V gene: TRBV7-3; J gene: TRBJ1-5; clone size: NA; D gene: NA; CDR3 protein: CASSSSEGQPQHF; CDR3 DNA: TGTGCCAGCAGCTCATCGGAGGGGCAGCCCCAGCATTTT
V gene: TRBV4-1; J gene: TRBJ2-1; clone size: NA; D gene: TRBD2; CDR3 protein: CASSSGLAKVNEQFF; CDR3 DNA: TGCGCCAGCAGCTCCGGACTAGCTAAGGTCAATGAGCAGTTCTTC
V gene: TRBV5-6; J gene: TRBJ1-1; clone size: NA; D gene: NA; CDR3 protein: CASSFLGGNKDTEAFF; CDR3 DNA: TGTGCCAGCAGCTTCCTCGGGGGGAATAAGGACACTGAAGCTTTCTTT
V gene: TRBV6-6; J gene: TRBJ1-2; clone size: NA; D gene: NA; CDR3 protein: CASSYGGTTLNYGYTF; CDR3 DNA: TGTGCCAGCAGTTACGGGGGGACCACTTTAAACTATGGCTACACCTTC
V gene: TRBV24-1; J gene: TRBJ2-7; clone size: NA; D gene: NA; CDR3 protein: CATSDPPGEQYF; CDR3 DNA: TGTGCCACCAGTGACCCACCAGGGGAGCAGTACTTC
V gene: TRBV2; J gene: TRBJ1-4; clone size: few; D gene: NA; CDR3 protein: CASMQGGRDEKLFF; CDR3 DNA: TGTGCCAGCATGCAGGGCGGACGAGATGAAAAACTGTTTTTT
V gene: TRBV21-1; J gene: TRBJ2-7; clone size: NA; D gene: NA; CDR3 protein: CASSNAGGDEQYF; CDR3 DNA: TGTGCCAGCAGCAACGCAGGAGGGGACGAGCAGTACTTC
V gene: TRBV7-2; J gene: TRBJ1-4; clone size: NA; D gene: TRBD1; CDR3 protein: CASSLEDRVGKLFF; CDR3 DNA: TGTGCCAGCAGCTTAGAAGACAGGGTCGGAAAACTGTTTTTT
V gene: TRBV27; J gene: TRBJ2-1; clone size: few; D gene: NA; CDR3 protein: CASKETGRYNEQFF; CDR3 DNA: TGTGCCAGCAAGGAGACAGGTAGATACAATGAGCAGTTCTTC
V gene: TRBV6-6; J gene: TRBJ2-2; clone size: NA; D gene: NA; CDR3 protein: CASSKGAGELFF; CDR3 DNA: TGTGCCAGCAGTAAAGGGGCCGGGGAGCTGTTTTTT
V gene: TRBV5-4; J gene: TRBJ1-5; clone size: NA; D gene: NA; CDR3 protein: CASSFPGDQPQHF; CDR3 DNA: TGTGCCAGCAGCTTTCCGGGGGATCAGCCCCAGCATTTT
V gene: TRBV28; J gene: TRBJ2-1; clone size: NA; D gene: TRBD2; CDR3 protein: CASTLAGINEQFF; CDR3 DNA: TGTGCCAGCACACTAGCGGGTATCAATGAGCAGTTCTTC
V gene: TRBV30; J gene: TRBJ1-2; clone size: once; D gene: TRBD1; CDR3 protein: CACRTGVGYTF; CDR3 DNA: TGTGCCTGTAGAACAGGGGTCGGCTACACCTTC
V gene: TRBV11-3; J gene: TRBJ2-7; clone size: NA; D gene: NA; CDR3 protein: CASSDGAYEQYF; CDR3 DNA: TGTGCCAGCAGCGACGGAGCCTACGAGCAGTACTTC
V gene: TRBV28; J gene: TRBJ2-6; clone size: NA; D gene: NA; CDR3 protein: CASRPGGSGANVLTF; CDR3 DNA: TGTGCCAGCAGACCCGGGGGTTCTGGGGCCAACGTCCTGACTTTC
V gene: TRBV7-9; J gene: TRBJ2-3; clone size: NA; D gene: TRBD2; CDR3 protein: CASSSLTTSGSGDTQYF; CDR3 DNA: TGTGCCAGCAGCTCATTGACGACTAGCGGGAGTGGGGATACGCAGTATTTT
V gene: TRBV2; J gene: TRBJ1-6; clone size: NA; D gene: TRBD1; CDR3 protein: CASRLSGTVNSPLHF; CDR3 DNA: TGTGCCAGCAGACTGTCCGGGACAGTTAATTCACCCCTCCACTTT
V gene: TRBV10-3; J gene: TRBJ1-5; clone size: NA; D gene: NA; CDR3 protein: CAIGQGWGQPQHF; CDR3 DNA: TGTGCCATCGGGCAGGGTTGGGGACAGCCCCAGCATTTT
V gene: TRBV27; J gene: TRBJ2-7; clone size: few; D gene: NA; CDR3 protein: CASSPRGFSYEQYF; CDR3 DNA: TGTGCCAGCAGTCCAAGGGGGTTCTCCTACGAGCAGTACTTC
V gene: TRBV19; J gene: TRBJ2-7; clone size: NA; D gene: TRBD1; CDR3 protein: CASSTHRQGREQYF; CDR3 DNA: TGTGCCAGTAGTACCCATCGACAGGGTCGCGAGCAGTACTTC
V gene: TRBV29-1; J gene: TRBJ2-7; clone size: NA; D gene: TRBD1; CDR3 protein: CSVPSDRDSYEQYF; CDR3 DNA: TGCAGCGTTCCCAGCGACAGGGACTCCTACGAGCAGTACTTC
V gene: TRBV6-5; J gene: TRBJ1-2; clone size: few; D gene: NA; CDR3 protein: CASSEGGLNPYGYTF; CDR3 DNA: TGTGCCAGCAGCGAGGGGGGGCTAAACCCCTATGGCTACACCTTC
V gene: TRBV5-5; J gene: TRBJ2-7; clone size: NA; D gene: NA; CDR3 protein: CASSLETASSYEQYF; CDR3 DNA: TGTGCCAGCAGCTTGGAGACAGCTTCGAGCTACGAGCAGTACTTC